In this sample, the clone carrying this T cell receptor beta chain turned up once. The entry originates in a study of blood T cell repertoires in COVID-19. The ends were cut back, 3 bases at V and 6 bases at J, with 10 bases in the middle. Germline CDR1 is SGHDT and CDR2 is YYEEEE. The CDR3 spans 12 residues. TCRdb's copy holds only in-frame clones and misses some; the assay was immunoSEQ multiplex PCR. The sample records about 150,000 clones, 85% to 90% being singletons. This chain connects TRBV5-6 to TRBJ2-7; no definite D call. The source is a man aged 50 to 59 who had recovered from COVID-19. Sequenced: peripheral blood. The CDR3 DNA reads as TGTGCCAGCAGCTACCCGAATAGCGAGCAGTACTTC. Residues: CASSYPNSEQYF.